This T cell receptor beta chain was found in a study of cytomegalovirus exposure and HLA in healthy donors (dated by TCRdb to the late 2010s). About the full investigation: In an earlier analysis of around 540 of the donors, 250 to 350 Gb of sequence data and 100 million or so unique TCR beta sequences from about 180 million T cells were reported. Roughly 300 gigabases of sequencing data and roughly 90 million unique TCR sequences were included in an early release covering several hundred HLA-typed donors. Of the roughly 390 genotyped donors, roughly 80% fell in the genetic ancestry cluster associated with self-reported Caucasian donors. The aim of the study was to test whether cataloging public T cell receptors could identify signatures of past pathogen exposure. The T cell repertoires of around 670 subjects were profiled by immunosequencing and related to cytomegalovirus serostatus. Besides the first cohort of about 730 subjects, a separate validation cohort made up of some 110 different subjects was used. High-throughput TCR immunosequencing, statistical association of individual TCRs with disease status, and machine learning were combined to predict cytomegalovirus infection status. In a later analysis, previously published TCR beta repertoires from more than 500 donors were re-analyzed and high-resolution HLA genotyping was added so that TCR occurrence patterns could be studied. Rather than drawing on any new phenotypic data, the later analysis identified candidate immune exposures from TCR beta sequences and the way those sequences occurred across donors. To decide whether each TCR beta V gene segment behaved as functional or pseudogenic, an earlier analysis of 587 of the donors relied on high-throughput TCR beta sequencing. Donor age, sex, ethnicity and CMV serostatus were compiled together with the repertoire data. A later genetic analysis used genome-wide SNP genotypes for about three fifths of the 666 donors, treating that subset as a discovery cohort. Every discovery cohort repertoire had been produced on one sequencing platform. HLA typing included class I and class II loci at four-digit resolution. Typing coverage differed by locus: A, B, C, DRB1 and DQB1 were typed in about 629-640 donors, DQA1 in roughly 500, DPA1 in 606, and DPB1 in 400 to 490. A handful of DR-DQ haplotypes were handled as single units for association and clustering because linkage in the cohort was strong. Among some 400 genotyped donors of the cohort, an average of about 220,000 unique TCR beta nucleotide sequences was sequenced per donor, of which 15% to 20% were non-productive. The study at large found these results: HLA typing was unavailable for some donors at each locus, so association tests used only the typed subset. The cohort was sequenced for TCR beta chains only, and without alpha or paired-chain data the features that could be detected were limited. In both the original and validation cohorts, the classifier was reported to diagnose cytomegalovirus status with high specificity and sensitivity. The study gave a list of about 160 TCR beta chains associated with cytomegalovirus. Broadly in line with IMGT annotations, most TCR beta V segments showed up in productive rearrangements about 87% or about 30% of the time in an earlier analysis of approximately 640 of the donors. Linkage disequilibrium might explain the correlated functional status among segregating V segments, but an unknown experimental factor could not be ruled out. For the cohort, immune exposure information was limited to CMV serostatus. It was suggested by the authors that the approach could potentially be generalized to other disease states and immunological phenotypes. V-gene and J-gene trimming of TCR beta chains was associated with a missense DCLRE1C variant in a later genetic analysis, and the association was replicated in an independent cohort. According to a later analysis, TCR association rates differed among HLA loci, with DRB1 alleles showing the most associated TCRs and HLA-C alleles showing the fewest. In a later analysis, HLA-associated TCR beta chains were found to be more clonally expanded and to have lower generation probabilities than equally common non-associated chains. Some IMGT-functional V segments, including TRBV6-2 and TRBV6-3, could not be told apart with the 87-base-pair reads, so those segments were excluded. In vitro tests confirmed that three of the cytomegalovirus-associated TCR beta chains recognize cytomegalovirus antigens. Roughly uniform sequencing depth across donors was assumed in presence/absence analyses, although this assumption may not hold. According to a later analysis, parvovirus B19, influenza, CMV and Epstein-Barr virus appeared linked to several top co-occurrence clusters. According to a later genetic analysis, donors in an Asian-associated ancestry cluster had fewer N-insertions in productive TCRs than the approximately 610-donor mean. While some public TCRs were present in many individuals, most TCR sequences turned up only very rarely across donors. A later analysis associated around 16,000 TCR beta sequences with specific HLA alleles at a false discovery rate of 0.05. A group of highly shared sequence variants was considered likely to be a technical artifact of the sequencing pipeline. Most CMV-associated TCR beta chains appeared to be HLA-restricted in a later analysis, and the HLA associations seemed to be driven largely by CMV exposure. A further reported finding was that TCR beta sequences accurately predicted the HLA-A and HLA-B alleles for most subjects in the first cohort. The earlier analysis of some 540 of the donors excluded 15 to 20 rarely observed V segments, including chromosome 9 orphons, because counts were too low. When HLA alleles, especially DR and DQ, strongly co-occurred, attributing TCR associations to individual alleles was difficult.

Concerning this clone: It has no known antigen specificity. Per-base quality was not reported, and no clone a single base away is much larger than it.

The cohort consisted of more than 650 healthy bone marrow donors. At the time of sampling, all cohort members were nominally healthy, though unrecorded immune exposures were likely present. The donor was CMV seropositive and was included in the group of 250 to 300 seropositive cohort members. A peripheral blood sample was collected from each donor, and TCR beta sequencing was performed on peripheral blood mononuclear cells. Genomic DNA was extracted from the blood cell samples with the Qiagen DNeasy Blood Extraction Kit. The CDR3 runs 17 residues from the cysteine to the phenylalanine. The only DNA kept is the CDR3, 51 bases in frame from the first base. The germline V gene encodes CDR1 KGHSH and CDR2 LQKENI. The junction carries 15 bases between V and J, which are trimmed by 3 bases and 0 bases respectively. Receptors were amplified or captured by the immunoSEQ multiplex PCR assay. For the multiplex PCR, a mixture combining 60 forward primers for TCR Vbeta segments and 13 reverse primers for TCR Jbeta segments was used. A multiplex PCR assay on genomic DNA amplified the CDR3 region of rearranged TCR beta genes. The amplified TCR beta libraries were sequenced on the Illumina HiSeq System as 87-base-pair reads. The paper's data handling went like this. In a later analysis, tens of millions of unique TCR beta chains were counted across the roughly 700 repertoires, and roughly 11 million of these chains were shared by at least two donors. Raw reads were error-corrected and collapsed into unique sequences with a nearest-neighbor algorithm that merged closely related sequences to remove PCR and sequencing errors. V, D and J gene segments were assigned by aligning CDR3 sequences to IMGT reference sequences. For a sequence to be retained, a match of at least six nucleotides was required to both a V gene segment and a J gene segment. Rearrangements were called productive when the CDR3 lacked stop codons and stayed in frame with V and J; all others were non-productive. Following IMGT convention, CDR3 was defined as the stretch from the second conserved V-encoded cysteine to the conserved J-encoded phenylalanine. The earlier analysis of 587 of the donors excluded sequences that lacked an unambiguous match to a single V gene segment. In an earlier analysis of 587 of the donors, V segments were called functional above 56.7% productive rearrangements and were called segregating when the between-donor standard deviation exceeded 5%. A statistical classification framework was built for diagnosing cytomegalovirus status from the catalog of TCR beta chain sequences. In a later analysis, V and J genes were assigned by comparing TCR nucleotide sequences against IMGT/GENE-DB human TR gene sequences. Using the TCRdist pipeline, a later analysis assigned CDR3 sequences along with most-parsimonious VDJ recombination scenarios. In a later analysis, each TCR beta chain was defined by its CDR3 amino acid sequence together with its V-gene family, and reads without a unique V-gene family were excluded. To address suspected cross-contamination and a sequencing artifact, a later analysis removed around 590 highly shared, low-generation-probability nucleotide sequences. For each public chain, a later analysis derived a clonal expansion index from normalized ranks of inferred template counts within each repertoire. A later analysis computed generation probabilities with a VDJ recombination model fitted to out-of-frame rearrangements, and checked the results against IGoR. Hypergeometric tests were used in a later analysis to score TCR-TCR, TCR-HLA and TCR-CMV co-occurrence, with a repertoire-size bias correction applied to the TCR pairs. A later analysis estimated false discovery rates by permuting HLA or CMV assignments 20 times. A later analysis grouped co-occurring TCRs with DBSCAN, adding TCRdist sequence similarity when clustering within HLA-allele-positive subsets. For co-occurrence clustering, repertoires with fewer than 30,000 or more than 120,000 public chains were excluded, along with five repertoires with anomalous nucleotide sharing. Drawn from immuneACCESS, this table holds only the in-frame rearrangements with V and J called that TCRdb kept. Clones are partly lost; checked studies trace under half to an unresolved V gene and leave the rest unexplained. The DNA was the basis for D and trimming; V, J and clone size are from that table. The sample records about 190,000 clones, roughly 80% of which are singletons. Approximately 3.1% of the sample is taken by the ten largest.

This TCR was recovered from a woman aged 25-40 years in good health and CMV-seropositive. The sample taken for sequencing was PBMCs. The rearrangement joined TRBV18 to TRBJ1-3, with the D segment identity uncertain. The CDR3 loop reads CASSPKRAGGSGNTIYF. The DNA reads as follows: TGTGCCAGCTCACCGAAGCGGGCAGGCGGCTCTGGAAACACCATATATTTT. Where the CDR3 stops, the reference TRBV18 and TRBJ1-3 genes take over; the full variable domain is NAGVMQNPRHLVRRRGQEARLRCSPMKGHSHVYWYRQLPEEGLKFMVYLQKENIIDESGMPKERFSAEFPKEGPSILRIQQVVRGDSAAYFCASSPKRAGGSGNTIYFGEGSWLTVV.